This T cell receptor (beta chain) was captured in a study of immunodeficiency (dated by TCRdb to the late 2010s). Broadly, across the study: The repertoires were analyzed to search for VDJ recombination defects and oligoclonality. Points the paper makes about the study in general: Relative to control CD8+ T cells, CD8+ T cells from patients had restricted TRB V-J pairing and a lower productive entropy. Based on top-100 and total clonotype frequencies, severe oligoclonality showed up in patient CD8+ T cells, whereas patient CD4+ T cells did not show severe oligoclonality. In the entropy comparisons of patients versus healthy controls, patients were shown as n=3 (open circles), and an effect on thymic development was only suggested as possible.

As concerns this clone: Which antigen it targets is not known. Within one base of it there is no much larger clone, and no base qualities were kept.

CD3+CD8+ T cells were sorted from fresh PBMCs before TCR sequencing. Genomic DNA was isolated using the QIAamp DNA Blood Mini Kit and then sent out for immunoSEQ repertoire analysis. Using a standard quantity of genomic DNA template, multiplex PCR was run to amplify the CDR3 regions. An Illumina platform was used to sequence the PCR products. In the source study's methods: Sequences were aligned to a reference, with V, D and J gene definitions taken from IMGT. Closely related sequences were merged by a nearest-neighbor clustering algorithm so that PCR and sequencing errors were removed. V, D and J usage was examined in productive unique and total sequences using ImmunoSEQ Analyzer tools along with R version 3.6.1. In its TCRdb copy, this immuneACCESS table keeps in-frame sequences only and misses some clones. Where compared with another copy, unresolved V genes explain less than half of these, and the others have no known cause. The V and J calls and clone size are taken from that table; D and trimming were inferred from the DNA. The sample profile shows nearly 3,500 clones; approximately 91% of them were found once. The ten largest clones add up to about 12% of the sample.

Sequencing was performed on CD8+ T cells from blood. The clonotype originates from a human donor in good health.

The CDR3 amino acid sequence is: CASSWGTGAEAFF. The nucleotides are TGTGCCAGCAGCTGGGGGACAGGGGCTGAAGCTTTCTTT. The V and J genes are TRBV5-8 and TRBJ1-1; TRBD1 aligns with 10 central bases. Based on the germline V gene, the CDR1 and CDR2 sequences are SGHTS and YDEGEE. Its CDR3 holds 13 amino acids, cysteine through phenylalanine. The kept DNA is CDR3 alone, 39 bases in frame from the first base. V is trimmed back by 3 bases and J by 6 bases, and the junction contains 2 bases that no gene match accounts for.